This paragraph reports one T cell receptor (beta chain). Its cognate antigen has yet to be identified. Per-base qualities were not stored, and no clone one base away is much larger. Taken from cysteine to phenylalanine, the CDR3 has 14 residues. Only the CDR3 region is kept as DNA, spanning 42 bases read in frame from base 1. Compared with germline, V lacks 6 bases and J lacks 4 bases; bases without a gene match: 6. Via the germline V gene, CDR1 is SNHLY and CDR2 FYNNEI. The record originates from a study of blood T cell repertoires in COVID-19 (dated by TCRdb to about 2020). With respect to the entire study: Collaborator samples came from the United States, Italy and Spain and covered acute and convalescent phases of COVID-19. Deeply sampled blood TCRbeta repertoires from subjects exposed to, actively infected with, or recovered from COVID-19 were included in the dataset. The material from the prospective study consisted of cDNA or gDNA derived from T cells, B-cell-depleted T cells, or PBMCs. The repertoires were released in a freely available public database intended as a resource for research on the immune response to SARS-CoV-2. Where HLA class I and class II types were available, the types were taken from metadata supplied by the sample provider, not from assay-based typing. The samples were drawn from the first 160 participants of the ongoing ImmuneRACE study and from 1,254 subjects provided by 6 global collaborators. The sample metadata nearly always contained a de-identified subject ID, COVID-19 status, age in years and sex. General conclusions and limits of the study: How much clinical and demographic metadata was included differed by source and by participant, and the metadata was provided uncurated.

The immunoSEQ Assay, a bias-controlled multiplex PCR, was used to amplify TCRbeta CDR3 regions from genomic DNA. The study's processing was this. Nucleated cell counts per sample were estimated from amplification of reference gene primers within the assay. To quantify the absolute abundance of each unique TCRbeta CDR3 rearrangement, sequence reads were collapsed and filtered. For each sample, productive Simpson clonality was calculated as the square root of Simpson's diversity index across productive rearrangements. TCRdb's version of the immuneACCESS table is confined to in-frame rearrangements and falls short of the full clone set. An unresolved V gene accounts for under half of the shortfall where checked; the remainder is of unknown origin. V and J calls and clone size are those listed in that table; D and trimming were worked out from the DNA. The sample includes around 110,000 clones, with approximately 80% observed a single time. The ten largest clones capture approximately 0.77% of the sample.

Collaborating institutions collected whole blood in K2EDTA tubes following their own protocols. For TCRbeta analysis, collaborators shipped samples in one of three forms: frozen whole blood, isolated PBMCs, or DNA extracted from either of those sample types. Sequencing was performed on peripheral blood. The rearrangement joined TRBV2 to TRBJ1-2, with 9 central nucleotides matching TRBD1. The receptor comes from a woman in her seventies with acute or convalescent COVID-19. The bases are TGTGCCAGCAGGGGGACAGGGACCGGCTATGGCTACACCTTC. This codes for CASRGTGTGYGYTF.